This T cell receptor (beta chain) originates from a study of T cells in Graves' hyperthyroidism and ophthalmopathy. Background on the study: Peripheral blood collection took place at initial diagnosis, before any treatment. Overall study results and limits: Model-based prediction identified ophthalmopathy a median roughly six months prior to its onset.

Hyperthyroidism, newly diagnosed and lasting under 2 months, affected patients aged 18 to 65. Each diagnosis drew on symptoms, thyroxine, TRAb, thyroid ultrasound and orbital computed tomography findings. V was shortened by 4 bases and J by 7 bases, with 10 bases between the two germline ends. The CDR3 runs 13 residues. CDR1 is SNHLY and CDR2 is FYNNEI in the germline V gene. Researchers took RNA transcripts and amplified the TCR beta CDR3 regions from them. The TCR CDR3 was amplified in a first-round RT-PCR using the HTBI primer set. TCRdb reanalysed the multiplex PCR reads using MiXCR and keeps one entry per CDR3 protein. Of some 620,000 distinct CDR3 sequences in the sample, 16% were seen once. Ten or more counts support this clonotype. Its matching antigen is unknown.

The sample taken for sequencing was blood. This TCR was recovered from a woman aged 30 to 39 with Graves' hyperthyroidism. The chain links TRBV2 to TRBJ2-2; D is ambiguous. CDR3 DNA sequence: TGTGCCAGCAGTGTTTACGTGGACGGGGAGCTGTTTTTT. Amino acid sequence: CASSVYVDGELFF.